The 22 T cell receptor beta chains in this list originate from one sample, sequenced in a study of blood T cell repertoires in COVID-19. The assay was immunoSEQ multiplex PCR, and TCRdb's table has in-frame clones only and misses some. This repertoire shows tens of thousands of clones, 86% found once; its top ten account for approximately 59%. Sequencing was carried out using peripheral blood. The receptors were gathered from a man between 65 and 85 years old with acute or convalescent COVID-19.

The chain joins TRBV6-5 to TRBJ1-5, with D possibly TRBD1 on 6 matching bases. The V and J ends lost 5 bases and 4 bases respectively, with 9 bases between them. Germline loops: CDR1 MNHEY, CDR2 SVGAGI. The CDR3 contains 13 residues. CDR3 DNA: TGTGCCAGCAGTACAGGGTGGAATCAGCCCCAGCATTTT. Amino acids: CASSTGWNQPQHF.

The chain is built from TRBV28 and TRBJ1-3; D gene uncertain. V gave up 9 bases and J gave up 0 bases, with 9 bases separating them. The germline gives CDR1 MDHEN, CDR2 SYDVKM. CDR3 size: 13 residues. CDR3 nucleotide sequence: TGTGCCAGTATTCCGTTCTCTGGAAACACCATATATTTT. Its translation: CASIPFSGNTIYF. The variable domain in full, with the rest retrieved from reference TRBV28 and TRBJ1-3, is DVKVTQSSRYLVKRTGEKVFLECVQDMDHENMFWYRQDPGLGLRLIYFSYDVKMKEKGDIPEGYSVSREKKERFSLILESASTNQTSMYLCASIPFSGNTIYFGEGSWLTVV.

This chain links TRBV19 with TRBJ2-1; 8 bases align to TRBD2. CDR3 length: 14 amino acids. Germline lookup yields CDR1 LNHDA and CDR2 SQIVND (reference sequence). With V trimmed by 7 bases and J by 7 bases, 9 bases remained unmatched. The CDR3 sequence: CASTKERGRNEQFF. The CDR3 bases are TGTGCCAGTACCAAGGAGCGCGGGAGGAATGAGCAGTTCTTC. The complete variable domain, with remaining parts taken from reference TRBV19 and TRBJ2-1, reads DGGITQSPKYLFRKEGQNVTLSCEQNLNHDAMYWYRQDPGQGLRLIYYSQIVNDFQKGDIAEGYSVSREKKESFPLTVTSAQKNPTAFYLCASTKERGRNEQFFGPGTRLTVL.

The chain's CDR3 is CAIRSQQGAGQPQHF. The CDR3 region has the DNA TGTGCCATCAGATCACAACAGGGGGCCGGGCAGCCCCAGCATTTT. The chain employs TRBV10-3 and TRBJ1-5, with 9 bases fitting TRBD1. Germline V gene data show CDR1 as ENHRY and CDR2 as SYGVKD. This CDR3 has 15 residues. The V segment lost 6 bases and the J segment 7 bases; nucleotides outside the gene matches: 10.

This sequence joins TRBV19 and TRBJ1-5; no clear D. Trimming pared 3 bases from V and 1 base from J, leaving 13 bases between. This CDR3 comprises 16 residues. Germline V gene sequence: CDR1 LNHDA, CDR2 SQIVND (reference sequence). This chain's CDR3 is CASSIGPLWSNQPQHF. The CDR3 DNA reads as TGTGCCAGTAGTATCGGTCCACTCTGGAGCAATCAGCCCCAGCATTTT.

The chain couples TRBV19 to TRBJ2-3; 13 bases map to TRBD2. Germline CDR1 is LNHDA and CDR2 is SQIVND (reference sequence). This CDR3 is built from 16 residues. The ends lost 5 bases at V and 0 bases at J; junction bases unmatched: 2. CDR3: CASSRGLAGSTDTQYF. CDR3 sequence (DNA): TGTGCCAGTAGTCGGGGACTAGCGGGGAGCACAGATACGCAGTATTTT.

This chain links TRBV5-1 with TRBJ1-2, with 9 bases that match TRBD1. CDR3 size: 15 residues. V was pared by 4 bases and J by 4 bases, with 8 bases of the junction left unmatched. Germline V gives CDR1 SGHRS, CDR2 YFSETQ. The CDR3 DNA reads as TGCGCCAGCAGCCAGGGGGGACAGGGTGCCTATGGCTACACCTTC. This gives the protein CASSQGGQGAYGYTF.

A few counts support this clone. This chain links TRBV28 with TRBJ1-4; the D is unclear. Looked up from germline, CDR1 is MDHEN and CDR2 is SYDVKM. The V end was cut by 5 bases, the J end by 5 bases, with 15 bases between. This CDR3 comprises 15 residues. The CDR3 spells CASSPSQQTNEKLFF. As DNA, the CDR3 is TGTGCCAGCAGTCCCTCCCAACAAACCAATGAAAAACTGTTTTTT.

The V call is TRBV3-1 (or the pseudogene TRBV3-2), the J call TRBJ1-3; D is ambiguous. The CDR3 has 13 residues. Trimming pared 3 bases from V and 2 bases from J, leaving 5 bases between. Germline-derived CDR1 and CDR2 are LGHDT and YNNKEL (reference sequence). In nucleotides, the CDR3 is TGTGCCAGCAGCCAGGCAACTGGAAACACCATATATTTT. This gives the protein CASSQATGNTIYF.

The chain combines TRBV6-2 or TRBV6-3 with TRBJ1-5; D is undetermined. CDR1 and CDR2 (germline): MNHEY, SVGEGT. Deletions cut 5 bases from V and 2 bases from J, with 13 bases between. CDR3 length equals 15 residues. The CDR3 DNA follows: TGTGCCAGCAGTCCCGAGGGAAAGGGCAATCAGCCCCAGCATTTT. It encodes CASSPEGKGNQPQHF.

The gene calls are TRBV3-1 (or the pseudogene TRBV3-2) and TRBJ2-3; a weak D match, TRBD2 (6 bases). From germline, CDR1 is LGHDT and CDR2 YNNKEL (reference sequence). V lost 2 bases, J lost 6 bases, and 15 bases lay in between. The CDR3 sequence is 15 residues long. CDR3 residues: CASSQRRGAGDTQYF. CDR3 in DNA: TGTGCCAGCAGCCAACGTCGCGGGGCGGGGGATACGCAGTATTTT.

The chain recombines TRBV4-3 with TRBJ2-3; tentative D call: TRBD1 (5 bases). Germline CDR1 LGHNA, CDR2 YSLEER. The CDR3 runs 15 residues. V was trimmed by 1 base and J by 2 bases, leaving 10 bases between them. CDR3 residues: CASSQGVRVTDTQYF. Written as DNA, the CDR3 is TGCGCCAGCAGCCAAGGCGTCAGGGTCACAGATACGCAGTATTTT.

V usage is TRBV12-3 or TRBV12-4 and J usage is TRBJ1-5; D remains unclear. This CDR3 comprises 13 residues. The V and J ends lost 3 bases and 5 bases respectively, with 8 bases between them. The CDR3 here is CASSFGEDQPQHF. The CDR3 bases are TGTGCCAGCAGTTTCGGCGAGGATCAGCCCCAGCATTTT.

The chain joins TRBV23-1 to TRBJ2-1; 10 bases match TRBD1. TRBV23-1 has ORF status, its function being uncertain. V shed 10 bases, J shed 5 bases, and the junction held 11 bases outside the gene matches. The CDR3 is 15 amino acids. Here the CDR3 DNA reads TGCGCCACCAGACGCCGGACAGGGGGTCACAATGAGCAGTTCTTC. It translates to CATRRRTGGHNEQFF.

The chain uses TRBV14 and TRBJ2-7; unclear D gene. CDR3 length: 14 amino acids. Trimming stripped 1 base from V and 5 bases from J, with 12 bases between. In germline, CDR1 is SGHDN, CDR2 FVKESK. Here the CDR3 reads CASSQGLPRNEQYF. CDR3 coding DNA: TGTGCCAGCAGCCAAGGCCTCCCCAGAAACGAGCAGTACTTC.

This sequence joins TRBV10-3 and TRBJ2-7, with 13 bases identical to TRBD2. The germline V gene encodes CDR1 ENHRY and CDR2 SYGVKD. CDR3 length: 17 amino acids. The V segment lost 4 bases and the J segment 0 bases; nucleotides outside the gene matches: 6. The CDR3 loop reads CAISGPGTSGNSYEQYF. Written as DNA, the CDR3 is TGTGCCATCAGTGGACCCGGGACTAGCGGGAACTCCTACGAGCAGTACTTC.

The chain recombines TRBV5-6 with TRBJ2-7; 11 bases line up with TRBD2. The CDR3 runs 15 residues. CDR1 SGHDT and CDR2 YYEEEE come from the germline V gene. Trimming took 0 bases from V and 3 from J; bases not matched to a gene: 2. The CDR3 region is CASSLELAGGYEQYF. For the CDR3, the DNA is TGTGCCAGCAGCTTGGAGCTAGCGGGGGGCTACGAGCAGTACTTC.

J is TRBJ2-1 and V is TRBV18; 8 bases fit TRBD2. The CDR3 sequence is 15 residues long. Trimming removed 6 bases from V and 7 bases from J; junction bases left unmatched: 11. CDR1 and CDR2 (germline): KGHSH, LQKENI. CDR3 nucleotide sequence: TGTGCCAGCTCGCGCGCCAGCGGGAGAGTAAATGAGCAGTTCTTC. Its translation is CASSRASGRVNEQFF.

This clone occurred once. V usage is TRBV29-1 and J usage is TRBJ2-5; the match to TRBD2 covers 8 bases. The junction had 8 bases not matched to a gene; V was cut back by 7 bases and J by 4 bases. The germline gives CDR1 SQVTM, CDR2 ANQGSEA. The CDR3 consists of 13 residues. The CDR3 DNA is TGCAGCGCCGAGCCGGGAGGGGCAGAGACCCAGTACTTC. Translated: CSAEPGGAETQYF. Full variable domain (outside the CDR3, taken from reference TRBV29-1 and TRBJ2-5): SAVISQKPSRDICQRGTSLTIQCQVDSQVTMMFWYRQQPGQSLTLIATANQGSEATYESGFVIDKFPISRPNLTFSTLTVSNMSPEDSSIYLCSAEPGGAETQYFGPGTRLLVL.

The chain is built from TRBV4-3 and TRBJ1-2; D uncertain. This CDR3 region has 13 residues. Germline V gene sequence: CDR1 LGHNA, CDR2 YSLEER. The V end was cut by 0 bases, the J end by 7 bases, with 9 bases between. CDR3 amino acids: CASSQDRVGGYTF. The CDR3 nucleotides read TGCGCCAGCAGCCAAGATCGGGTGGGTGGCTACACCTTC.

The chain is built from TRBV7-2 and TRBJ2-5, with 10 bases aligning to TRBD2. Per the germline V gene, CDR1 is SGHTA and CDR2 is FQGNSA. With 4 bases clipped from V and 4 bases from J, the junction kept 6 bases outside the gene matches. The length of the CDR3 is 15 residues. CDR3 coding DNA: TGTGCCAGCAGCTCTTCTAGCGGGAGAGGAGAGACCCAGTACTTC. This sequence encodes CASSSSSGRGETQYF.

The V and J genes are TRBV5-1 and TRBJ2-1; 14 bases align to TRBD2. With 0 bases clipped from V and 8 bases from J, the junction kept 4 bases outside the gene matches. This CDR3 region has 16 residues. CDR1 is SGHRS, CDR2 YFSETQ, per germline. CDR3 sequence: CASSLGLAGGPYEQFF. The CDR3 nucleotides are TGCGCCAGCAGCTTGGGACTAGCGGGGGGGCCCTATGAGCAGTTCTTC.